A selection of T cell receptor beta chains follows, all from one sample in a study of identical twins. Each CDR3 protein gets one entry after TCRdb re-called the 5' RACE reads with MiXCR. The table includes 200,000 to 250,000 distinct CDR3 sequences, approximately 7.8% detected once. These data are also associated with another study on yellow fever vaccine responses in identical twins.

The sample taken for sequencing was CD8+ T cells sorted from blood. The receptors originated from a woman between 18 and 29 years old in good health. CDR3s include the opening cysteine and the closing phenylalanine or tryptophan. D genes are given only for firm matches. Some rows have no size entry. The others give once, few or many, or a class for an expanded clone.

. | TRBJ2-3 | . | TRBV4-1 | CASSQGLGGTDTQYF | TGCGCCAGCAGCCAAGGGCTAGGTGGCACAGATACGCAGTATTTT
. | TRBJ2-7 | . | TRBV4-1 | CASSPGRQTPYEQYF | TGCGCCAGCAGCCCCGGACGGCAAACCCCCTACGAGCAGTACTTC
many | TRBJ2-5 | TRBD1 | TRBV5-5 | CASSPWGGTGGETQYF | TGTGCCAGCAGCCCCTGGGGTGGGACAGGTGGGGAGACCCAGTACTTC
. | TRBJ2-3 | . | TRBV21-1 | CASSKGHSINTDTQYF | TGTGCCAGCAGCAAAGGGCACTCGATAAACACAGATACGCAGTATTTT
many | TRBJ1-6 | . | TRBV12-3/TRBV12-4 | CASSPGRGNSPLHF | TGTGCCAGCAGCCCTGGACGGGGTAATTCACCCCTCCACTTT
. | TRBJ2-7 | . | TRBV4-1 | CASSQESTYEQYF | TGCGCCAGCAGCCAAGAGTCGACCTACGAGCAGTACTTC
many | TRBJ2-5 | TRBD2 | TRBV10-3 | CATIGLEETQYF | TGTGCCACGATCGGACTAGAAGAGACCCAGTACTTC
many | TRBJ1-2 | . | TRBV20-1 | CSASGGYNYGYTF | TGCAGTGCTAGTGGAGGGTATAACTATGGCTACACCTTC
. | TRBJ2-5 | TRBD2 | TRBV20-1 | CSARGRPSGGPGETQYF | TGCAGTGCTAGAGGGAGGCCTAGCGGGGGGCCGGGGGAGACCCAGTACTTC
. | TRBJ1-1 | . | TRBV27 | CASSPEDRNTEAFF | TGTGCCAGCAGTCCCGAGGACAGGAACACTGAAGCTTTCTTT
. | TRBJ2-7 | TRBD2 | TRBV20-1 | CSARPLAGPSYEQYF | TGCAGTGCTAGACCTTTAGCGGGCCCATCCTACGAGCAGTACTTC
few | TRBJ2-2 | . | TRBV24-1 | CATATANTGELFF | TGTGCCACAGCGACAGCGAACACCGGGGAGCTGTTTTTT
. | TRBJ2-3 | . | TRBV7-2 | CASSLSQGGDTQYF | TGTGCCAGCAGCCTGAGTCAAGGCGGAGATACGCAGTATTTT
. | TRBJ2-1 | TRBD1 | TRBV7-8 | CASSPSPGTGDYNEQFF | TGTGCCAGCAGCCCCTCGCCGGGGACAGGGGATTACAATGAGCAGTTCTTC
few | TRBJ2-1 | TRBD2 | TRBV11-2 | CASSLTSGREWHNEQFF | TGTGCCAGCAGCTTGACTAGCGGGAGGGAGTGGCACAATGAGCAGTTCTTC
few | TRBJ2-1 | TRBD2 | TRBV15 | CATSRGLAGEVRWNEQFF | TGTGCCACCAGCAGAGGACTAGCGGGAGAGGTTCGGTGGAATGAGCAGTTCTTC
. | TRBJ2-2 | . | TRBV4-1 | CASSQGVAAVTRELFF | TGCGCCAGCAGCCAAGGAGTAGCGGCAGTCACCAGGGAGCTGTTTTTT
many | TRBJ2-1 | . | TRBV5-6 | CASTDLGGYNEQFF | TGTGCCAGCACCGATCTAGGGGGCTACAATGAGCAGTTCTTC
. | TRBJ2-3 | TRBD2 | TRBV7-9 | CASSPSSGASTDTQYF | TGTGCCAGCAGCCCCTCTAGCGGAGCAAGCACAGATACGCAGTATTTT
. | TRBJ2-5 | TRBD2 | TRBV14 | CASSHRLAARETQYF | TGTGCCAGCAGCCATCGGCTAGCGGCTCGCGAGACCCAGTACTTC
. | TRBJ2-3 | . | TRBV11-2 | CASSFIWANTDTQYF | TGTGCCAGCAGCTTTATATGGGCGAACACAGATACGCAGTATTTT
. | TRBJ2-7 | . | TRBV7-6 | CASSYRGVDEQYF | TGTGCCAGCAGCTATAGGGGGGTCGACGAGCAGTACTTC
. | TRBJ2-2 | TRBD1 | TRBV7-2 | CASSKRQGPNTGELFF | TGTGCCAGCAGCAAGAGACAGGGACCGAACACCGGGGAGCTGTTTTTT
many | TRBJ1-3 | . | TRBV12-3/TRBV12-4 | CASSLSPLAGNTIYF | TGTGCCAGCAGTTTATCACCCCTAGCTGGAAACACCATATATTTT
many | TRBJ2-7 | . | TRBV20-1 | CSARGPRDASREQYF | TGCAGTGCCCGGGGACCCCGGGACGCTAGTCGTGAGCAGTACTTC
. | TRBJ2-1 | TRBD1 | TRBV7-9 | CASSLVTGGNEQFF | TGTGCCAGCAGCTTAGTGACAGGGGGCAATGAGCAGTTCTTC
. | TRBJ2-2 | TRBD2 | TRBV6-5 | CASSYLREKTGELFF | TGTGCCAGCAGTTACTTGCGGGAGAAAACCGGGGAGCTGTTTTTT
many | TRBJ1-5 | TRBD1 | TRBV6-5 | CASSYADREGQPQHF | TGTGCCAGCAGTTACGCCGACAGGGAGGGTCAGCCCCAGCATTTT
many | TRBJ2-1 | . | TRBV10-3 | CAISDHSSYEQFF | TGTGCCATCAGTGACCACAGCTCGTATGAGCAGTTCTTC
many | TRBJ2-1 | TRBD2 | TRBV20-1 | CSASPSTSGSDNEQFF | TGCAGTGCTAGTCCGTCGACTAGCGGGAGTGACAATGAGCAGTTCTTC
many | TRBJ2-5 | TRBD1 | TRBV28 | CASSVGQEEETQYF | TGTGCCAGCAGTGTGGGACAGGAGGAAGAGACCCAGTACTTC
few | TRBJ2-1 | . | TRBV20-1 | CSASFAESIYNEQFF | TGCAGTGCTAGCTTTGCGGAGTCCATCTACAATGAGCAGTTCTTC
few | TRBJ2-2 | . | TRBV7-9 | CASTRENTGELFF | TGTGCCAGCACGAGAGAGAACACCGGGGAGCTGTTTTTT
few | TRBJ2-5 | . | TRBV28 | CASAPEPVSETQYF | TGTGCCAGCGCGCCAGAGCCGGTCTCAGAGACCCAGTACTTC
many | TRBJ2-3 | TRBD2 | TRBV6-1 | CARSGARTDTQYF | TGTGCCCGGAGCGGGGCTCGCACAGATACGCAGTATTTT
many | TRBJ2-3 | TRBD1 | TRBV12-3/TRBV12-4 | CASKKGQPSTDTQYF | TGTGCCAGCAAGAAGGGACAGCCGAGCACAGATACGCAGTATTTT
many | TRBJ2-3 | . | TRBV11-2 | CASSPLKASSTDTQYF | TGTGCCAGCAGCCCATTGAAAGCCTCTAGCACAGATACGCAGTATTTT
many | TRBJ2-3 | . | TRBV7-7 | CASSLAITDTQYF | TGTGCCAGCAGCTTGGCCATCACAGATACGCAGTATTTT
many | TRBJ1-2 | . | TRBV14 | CASSQYNFGYTF | TGTGCCAGCAGCCAGTACAATTTCGGCTACACCTTC
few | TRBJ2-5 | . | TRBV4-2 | CASSQSWGETQYF | TGTGCCAGCAGCCAAAGCTGGGGGGAGACCCAGTACTTC
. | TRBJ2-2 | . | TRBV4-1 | CASSPQSGMGELFF | TGCGCCAGCAGCCCCCAGAGTGGAATGGGGGAGCTGTTTTTT
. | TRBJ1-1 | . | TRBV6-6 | CASSYRANEAFF | TGTGCCAGCAGTTACCGCGCGAATGAAGCTTTCTTT
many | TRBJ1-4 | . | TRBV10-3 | CAISSTDQNEKLFF | TGTGCCATCAGTAGCACGGACCAGAATGAAAAACTGTTTTTT
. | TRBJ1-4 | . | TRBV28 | CASSPAANEKLFF | TGTGCCAGCAGTCCCGCGGCTAATGAAAAACTGTTTTTT
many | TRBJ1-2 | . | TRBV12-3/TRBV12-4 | CASSSFSGPYGYTF | TGTGCCAGCAGTTCATTCAGCGGTCCGTATGGCTACACCTTC
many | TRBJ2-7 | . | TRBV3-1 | CASSQDKDSQRTYEQYF | TGTGCCAGCAGCCAGGATAAGGACAGTCAACGAACCTACGAGCAGTACTTC
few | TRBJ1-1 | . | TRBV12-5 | CASGVNLNTEAFF | TGTGCTAGTGGGGTTAATTTGAACACTGAAGCTTTCTTT
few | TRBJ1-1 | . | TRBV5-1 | CASSLAAGAGTEAFF | TGCGCCAGCAGCTTGGCCGCAGGGGCGGGAACTGAAGCTTTCTTT
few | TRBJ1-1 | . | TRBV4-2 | CASSQEMTSNTEAFF | TGTGCCAGCAGCCAAGAAATGACAAGCAACACTGAAGCTTTCTTT
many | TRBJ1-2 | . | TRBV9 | CASSPDSWGYTF | TGTGCCAGCAGCCCGGACAGTTGGGGCTACACCTTC
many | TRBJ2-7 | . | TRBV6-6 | CASSRDSYEQYF | TGTGCCAGCAGCCGGGACTCCTACGAGCAGTACTTC
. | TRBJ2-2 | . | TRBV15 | CATSSYITGELFF | TGTGCCACCAGCAGTTATATCACCGGGGAGCTGTTTTTT
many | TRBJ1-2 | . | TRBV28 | CASSSVFNYGYTF | TGTGCCAGCAGTTCGGTGTTTAACTATGGCTACACCTTC
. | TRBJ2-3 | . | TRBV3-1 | CASSQDGGWDTQYF | TGTGCCAGCAGCCAAGATGGGGGATGGGATACGCAGTATTTT
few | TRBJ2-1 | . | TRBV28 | CASSLATGNEQFF | TGTGCCAGCAGTTTGGCGACGGGGAATGAGCAGTTCTTC
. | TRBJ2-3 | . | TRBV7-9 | CASSSDYPQQYF | TGTGCCAGCAGCTCGGACTATCCACAGCAGTATTTT
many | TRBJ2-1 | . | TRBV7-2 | CASSPTLGTNEQFF | TGTGCCAGCAGCCCCACGTTGGGTACTAATGAGCAGTTCTTC
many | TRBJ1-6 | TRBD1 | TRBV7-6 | CASSPGTGVMNSPLHF | TGTGCCAGCAGCCCCGGGACAGGGGTAATGAATTCACCCCTCCACTTT